The 5 T cell receptor beta chains below were found in one sample sequenced in a study of blood T cell repertoires in COVID-19. The assay was immunoSEQ multiplex PCR, and TCRdb's table has in-frame clones only and misses some. The sample carries 90,000 to 150,000 clones, roughly 76% recorded once. The material sequenced was peripheral blood. These receptors all come from a human donor in a cohort sampled during active COVID-19.

This chain joins TRBV20-1 and TRBJ2-1; D remains ambiguous. The CDR3 runs 11 residues. V shed 6 bases and J shed 6 bases, with 9 bases lying between them. CDR1 is DFQATT and CDR2 is SNEGSKA in the germline V gene (reference sequence). CDR3 DNA: TGCAGTGCGCTGACGGGCAATGAGCAGTTCTTC. As protein: CSALTGNEQFF.

The chain joins TRBV7-8 to TRBJ1-1; D not certain. The V end was cut by 5 bases, the J end by 0 bases, with 7 bases between. CDR3 size: 13 residues. Germline loops: CDR1 SGHVS, CDR2 FQNEAQ. The CDR3: CASSRGLNTEAFF. CDR3 coding DNA: TGTGCCAGCAGCCGTGGGCTGAACACTGAAGCTTTCTTT.

The CDR3 sequence is CASSLGTGGNTEAFF. CDR3 in DNA: TGTGCCAGCTCACTAGGGACAGGGGGAAACACTGAAGCTTTCTTT. V and J are TRBV18 and TRBJ1-1; 11 bases align to TRBD1. Unmatched junction bases numbered 3, after V lost 4 bases and J lost 2 bases. The V gene's germline CDR1 is KGHSH and CDR2 LQKENI. The CDR3 runs 15 residues.

The chain couples TRBV6-1 to TRBJ2-7, with 8 bases matching TRBD1. This CDR3 is 14 amino acids long. From germline, CDR1 is MNHNS and CDR2 SASEGT. J gave up 2 bases and V 3 bases, and 3 bases lay outside the gene matches. Here the CDR3 DNA reads TGTGCCAGCAGTGACAGGGGGCCTACCTACGAGCAGTACTTC. This gives the protein CASSDRGPTYEQYF.

The chain employs TRBV11-3 and TRBJ2-7; tentatively, D is TRBD1 (5 bases). The CDR3 contains 11 residues. Germline V gives CDR1 SGHNT, CDR2 YENEEA. V dropped 1 base and J dropped 9 bases, with 7 bases sitting between them. The CDR3 DNA is TGTGCCAGCAGCTTAGGACAGACGCAGTACTTC. Its translation: CASSLGQTQYF.